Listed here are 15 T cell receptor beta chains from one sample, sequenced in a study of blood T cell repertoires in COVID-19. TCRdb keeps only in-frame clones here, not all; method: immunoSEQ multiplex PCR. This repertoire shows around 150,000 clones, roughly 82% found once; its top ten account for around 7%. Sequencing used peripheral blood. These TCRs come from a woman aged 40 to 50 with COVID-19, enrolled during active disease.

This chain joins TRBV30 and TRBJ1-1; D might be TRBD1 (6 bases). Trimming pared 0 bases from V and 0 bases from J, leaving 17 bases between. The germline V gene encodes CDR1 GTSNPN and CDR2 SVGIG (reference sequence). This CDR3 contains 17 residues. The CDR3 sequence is CAWSVRYGGSMNTEAFF. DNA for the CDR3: TGTGCCTGGAGTGTACGGTATGGGGGCAGCATGAACACTGAAGCTTTCTTT.

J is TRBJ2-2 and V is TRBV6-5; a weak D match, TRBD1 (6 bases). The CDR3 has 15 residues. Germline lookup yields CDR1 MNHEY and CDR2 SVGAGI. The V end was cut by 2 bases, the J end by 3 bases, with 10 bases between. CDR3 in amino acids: CASSYTGLYTGELFF. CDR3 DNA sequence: TGTGCCAGCAGTTACACAGGGTTGTACACCGGGGAGCTGTTTTTT.

DNA for the CDR3: TGTGCCAGCAGCGCCGGACTGTACCAAGAGACCCAGTACTTC. This sequence encodes CASSAGLYQETQYF. The chain recombines TRBV7-8 with TRBJ2-5, with D tentatively TRBD2 (5 bases). The germline V and J ends were trimmed by 5 bases and 0 bases, with 10 bases remaining between them. There are 14 residues in the CDR3. Germline CDR1 reads SGHVS; CDR2 reads FQNEAQ.

CDR3 coding DNA: TGTGCCAGCAGCTTAGGCCTTCTAGCGGGGGCCACAGATACGCAGTATTTT. It is translated as CASSLGLLAGATDTQYF. J is TRBJ2-3 and V is TRBV11-3; 10 bases fit TRBD2. The germline CDR1 and CDR2 sequences are SGHNT and YENEEA. The J segment lost 2 bases and the V segment lost 1 base, leaving 6 bases of the junction unmatched. The CDR3 contains 17 residues. The whole variable domain, filled in from reference TRBV11-3 and TRBJ2-3, reads EAGVVQSPRYKIIEKKQPVAFWCNPISGHNTLYWYLQNLGQGPELLIRYENEEAVDDSQLPKDRFSAERLKGVDSTLKIQPAELGDSAVYLCASSLGLLAGATDTQYFGPGTRLTVL.

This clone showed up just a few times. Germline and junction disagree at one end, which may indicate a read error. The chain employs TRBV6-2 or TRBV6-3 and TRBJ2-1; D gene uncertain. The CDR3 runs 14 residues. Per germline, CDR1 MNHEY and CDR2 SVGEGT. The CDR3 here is CASSYSTSGPRLLF. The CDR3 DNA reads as TGTGCCAGCAGTTACTCGACGTCGGGTCCAAGGTTACTCTTC.

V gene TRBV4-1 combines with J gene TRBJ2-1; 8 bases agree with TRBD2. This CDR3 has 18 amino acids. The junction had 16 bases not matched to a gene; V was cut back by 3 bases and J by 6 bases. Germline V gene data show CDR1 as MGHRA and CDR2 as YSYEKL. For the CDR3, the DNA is TGCGCCAGCAGCCAGGCAATTCCGGGACTAGGAGTAGTCAATGAGCAGTTCTTC. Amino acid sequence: CASSQAIPGLGVVNEQFF.

The chain's CDR3 is CASSNLPRGAGGEQFF. CDR3 bases: TGTGCCAGCAGTAATCTCCCGCGCGGAGCGGGGGGTGAGCAGTTCTTC. The chain joins TRBV6-2 or TRBV6-3 to TRBJ2-1, with 9 bases matching TRBD2. With 5 bases clipped from V and 9 bases from J, the junction kept 14 bases outside the gene matches. Germline V gene data show CDR1 as MNHEY and CDR2 as SVGEGT. This CDR3 region has 16 residues.

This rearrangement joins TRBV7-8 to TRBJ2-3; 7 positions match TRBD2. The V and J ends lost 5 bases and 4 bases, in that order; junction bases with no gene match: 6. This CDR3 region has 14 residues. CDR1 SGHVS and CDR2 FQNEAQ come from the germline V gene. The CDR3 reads CASSRLALADTQYF. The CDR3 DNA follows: TGTGCCAGCAGCCGACTAGCCCTGGCAGATACGCAGTATTTT.

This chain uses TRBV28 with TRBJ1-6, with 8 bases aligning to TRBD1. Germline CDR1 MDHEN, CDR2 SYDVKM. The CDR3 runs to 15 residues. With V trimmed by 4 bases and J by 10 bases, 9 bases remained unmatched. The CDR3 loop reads CASSSQDRAKSPLHF. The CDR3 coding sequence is TGTGCCAGCAGTTCTCAGGACAGGGCAAAATCACCCCTCCACTTT.

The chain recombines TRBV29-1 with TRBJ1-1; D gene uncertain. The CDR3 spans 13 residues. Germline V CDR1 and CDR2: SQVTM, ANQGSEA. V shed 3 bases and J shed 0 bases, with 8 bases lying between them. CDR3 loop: CSVEAQMNTEAFF. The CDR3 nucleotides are TGCAGCGTTGAGGCACAGATGAACACTGAAGCTTTCTTT.

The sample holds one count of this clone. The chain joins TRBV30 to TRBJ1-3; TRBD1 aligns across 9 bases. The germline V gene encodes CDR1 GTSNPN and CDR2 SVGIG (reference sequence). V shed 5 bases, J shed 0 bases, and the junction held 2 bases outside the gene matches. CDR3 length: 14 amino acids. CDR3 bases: TGTGCCTGGGACAGGGGGATCTCTGGAAACACCATATATTTT. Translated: CAWDRGISGNTIYF.

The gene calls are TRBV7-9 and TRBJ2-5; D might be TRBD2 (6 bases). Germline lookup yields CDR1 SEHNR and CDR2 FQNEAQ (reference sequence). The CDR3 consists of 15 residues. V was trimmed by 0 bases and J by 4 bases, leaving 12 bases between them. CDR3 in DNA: TGTGCCAGCAGCTTAGCCTTTGAGGGAGGAGAGACCCAGTACTTC. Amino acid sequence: CASSLAFEGGETQYF.

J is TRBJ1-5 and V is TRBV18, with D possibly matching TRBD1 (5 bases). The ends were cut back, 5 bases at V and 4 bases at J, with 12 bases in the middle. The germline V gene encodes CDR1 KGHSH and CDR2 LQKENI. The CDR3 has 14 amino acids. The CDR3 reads CASSTGGVNQPQHF. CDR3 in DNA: TGTGCCAGCTCAACCGGGGGGGTTAATCAGCCCCAGCATTTT. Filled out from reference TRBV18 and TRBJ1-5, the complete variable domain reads NAGVMQNPRHLVRRRGQEARLRCSPMKGHSHVYWYRQLPEEGLKFMVYLQKENIIDESGMPKERFSAEFPKEGPSILRIQQVVRGDSAAYFCASSTGGVNQPQHFGDGTRLSIL.

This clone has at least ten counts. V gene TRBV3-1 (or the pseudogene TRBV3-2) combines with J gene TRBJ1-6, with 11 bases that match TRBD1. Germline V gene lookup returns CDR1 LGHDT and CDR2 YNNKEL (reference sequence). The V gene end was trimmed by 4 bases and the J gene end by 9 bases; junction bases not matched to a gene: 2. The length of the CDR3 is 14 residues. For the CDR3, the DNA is TGTGCCAGCAGCCGGACAGGGGGCGCTTCACCCCTCCACTTT. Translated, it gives CASSRTGGASPLHF.

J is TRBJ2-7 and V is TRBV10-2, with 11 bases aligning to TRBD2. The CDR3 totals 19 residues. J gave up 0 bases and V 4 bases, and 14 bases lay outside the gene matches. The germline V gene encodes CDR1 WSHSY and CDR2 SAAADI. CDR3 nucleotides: TGCGCCAGCAGTGGGGTGAATAGCGGGAGGGCCCAGAGCTCCTACGAGCAGTACTTC. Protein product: CASSGVNSGRAQSSYEQYF.